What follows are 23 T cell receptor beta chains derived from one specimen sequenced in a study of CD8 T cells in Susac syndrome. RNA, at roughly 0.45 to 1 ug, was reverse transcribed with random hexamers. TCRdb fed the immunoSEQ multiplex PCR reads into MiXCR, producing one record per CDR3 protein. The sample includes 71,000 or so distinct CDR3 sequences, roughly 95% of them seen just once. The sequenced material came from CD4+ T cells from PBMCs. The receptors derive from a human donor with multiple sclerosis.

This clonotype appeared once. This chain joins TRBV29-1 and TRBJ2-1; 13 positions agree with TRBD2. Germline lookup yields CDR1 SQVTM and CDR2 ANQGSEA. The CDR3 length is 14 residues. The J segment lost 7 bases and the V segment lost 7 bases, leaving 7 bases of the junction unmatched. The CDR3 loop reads CSARLAGGGNEQFF. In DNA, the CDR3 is TGCAGCGCACGACTAGCGGGGGGAGGGAATGAGCAGTTCTTC.

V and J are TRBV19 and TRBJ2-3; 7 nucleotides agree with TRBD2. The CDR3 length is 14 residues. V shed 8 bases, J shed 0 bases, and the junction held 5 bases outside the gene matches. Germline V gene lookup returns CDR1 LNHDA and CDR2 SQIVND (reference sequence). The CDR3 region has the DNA TGTGCCAGTTCGTGGGAGGGGAGCACAGATACGCAGTATTTT. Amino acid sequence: CASSWEGSTDTQYF.

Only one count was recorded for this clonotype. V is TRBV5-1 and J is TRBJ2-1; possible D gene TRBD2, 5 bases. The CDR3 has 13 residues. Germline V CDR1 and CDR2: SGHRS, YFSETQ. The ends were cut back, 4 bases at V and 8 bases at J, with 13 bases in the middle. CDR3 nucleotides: TGCGCCAGCAGCCCGGGGTCGGACGATGAGCAGTTCTTC. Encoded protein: CASSPGSDDEQFF.

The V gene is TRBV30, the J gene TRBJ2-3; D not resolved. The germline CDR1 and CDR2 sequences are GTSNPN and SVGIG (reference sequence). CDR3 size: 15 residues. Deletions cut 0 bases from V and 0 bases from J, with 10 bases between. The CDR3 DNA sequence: TGTGCCTGGAGTGTGCCAACCTCTAGCACAGATACGCAGTATTTT. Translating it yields CAWSVPTSSTDTQYF.

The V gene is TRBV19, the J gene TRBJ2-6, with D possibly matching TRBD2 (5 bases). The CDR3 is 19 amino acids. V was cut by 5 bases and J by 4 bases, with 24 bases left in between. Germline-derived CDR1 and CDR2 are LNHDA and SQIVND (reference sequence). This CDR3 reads CASSSYSWRSNLGANVLTF. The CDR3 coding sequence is TGTGCCAGTAGTTCATATTCATGGAGGTCCAACTTGGGGGCCAACGTCCTGACTTTC.

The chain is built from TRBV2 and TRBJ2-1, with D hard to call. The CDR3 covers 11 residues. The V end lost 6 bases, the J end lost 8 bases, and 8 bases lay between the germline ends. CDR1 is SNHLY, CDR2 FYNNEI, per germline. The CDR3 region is CASRGRDEQFF. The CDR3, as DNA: TGTGCCAGCAGAGGAAGGGATGAGCAGTTCTTC.

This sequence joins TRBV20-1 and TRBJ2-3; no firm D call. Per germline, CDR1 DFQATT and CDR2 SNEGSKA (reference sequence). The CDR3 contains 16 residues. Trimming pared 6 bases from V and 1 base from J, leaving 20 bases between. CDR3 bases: TGCAGTGCCCCGCGGCGGACCGCCGGCGGCACAGATACGCAGTATTTT. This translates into CSAPRRTAGGTDTQYF.

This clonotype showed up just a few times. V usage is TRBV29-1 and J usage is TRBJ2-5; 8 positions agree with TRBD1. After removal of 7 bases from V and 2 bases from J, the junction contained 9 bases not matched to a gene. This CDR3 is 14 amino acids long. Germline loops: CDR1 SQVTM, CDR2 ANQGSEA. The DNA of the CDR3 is TGCAGCGGCCGAGACAGGGGCCCACAAGAGACCCAGTACTTC. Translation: CSGRDRGPQETQYF.

The CDR3 loop is CSANAFGRPNYGYTF. The CDR3 DNA reads as TGCAGTGCCAACGCCTTTGGCAGGCCAAACTATGGCTACACCTTC. The chain links TRBV20-1 to TRBJ1-2; D is unclear. The ends were cut back, 6 bases at V and 2 bases at J, with 19 bases in the middle. There are 15 residues in the CDR3. Germline CDR1 reads DFQATT; CDR2 reads SNEGSKA (reference sequence).

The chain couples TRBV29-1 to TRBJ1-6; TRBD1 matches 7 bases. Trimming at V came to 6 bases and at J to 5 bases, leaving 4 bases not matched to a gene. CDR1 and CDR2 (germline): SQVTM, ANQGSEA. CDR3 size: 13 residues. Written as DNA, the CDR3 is TGCAGCGTCCGGGACAGAAATAATTCACCCCTCCACTTT. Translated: CSVRDRNNSPLHF.

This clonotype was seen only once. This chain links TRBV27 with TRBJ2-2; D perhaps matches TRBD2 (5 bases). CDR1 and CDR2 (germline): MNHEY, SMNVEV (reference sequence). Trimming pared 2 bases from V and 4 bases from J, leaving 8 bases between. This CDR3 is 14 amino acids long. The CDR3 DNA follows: TGTGCCAGCAGTTTAAGGACTCTCACCGGGGAGCTGTTTTTT. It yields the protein CASSLRTLTGELFF.

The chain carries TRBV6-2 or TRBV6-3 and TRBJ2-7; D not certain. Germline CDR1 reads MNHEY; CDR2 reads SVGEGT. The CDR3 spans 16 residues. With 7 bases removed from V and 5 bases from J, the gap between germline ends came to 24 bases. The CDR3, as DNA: TGTGCCAGCAAAAGGGCCGATTTAGGCTGGTCGGACGAGCAGTACTTC. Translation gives CASKRADLGWSDEQYF.

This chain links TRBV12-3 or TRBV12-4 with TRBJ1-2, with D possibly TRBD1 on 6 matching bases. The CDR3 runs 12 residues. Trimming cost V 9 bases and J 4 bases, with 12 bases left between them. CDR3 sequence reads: CASSRGVYGYTF. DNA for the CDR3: TGTGCCAGTAGCAGGGGAGTCTATGGCTACACCTTC.

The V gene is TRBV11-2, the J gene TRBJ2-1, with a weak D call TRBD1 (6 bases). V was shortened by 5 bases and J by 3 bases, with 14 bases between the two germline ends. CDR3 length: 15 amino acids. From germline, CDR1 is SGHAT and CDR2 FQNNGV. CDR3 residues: CASSPRQAGYNEQFF. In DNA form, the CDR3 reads TGTGCCAGCAGCCCAAGACAGGCGGGCTACAATGAGCAGTTCTTC.

The CDR3 region is CASRLARDTQETQYF. The CDR3 bases are TGTGCCAGCAGGTTGGCTAGGGACACACAAGAGACCCAGTACTTC. The rearrangement joins TRBV7-2 to TRBJ2-5; weak D call: TRBD1 (6 bases). The germline gives CDR1 SGHTA, CDR2 FQGNSA. The CDR3 covers 15 residues. The germline V and J ends were trimmed by 6 bases and 2 bases, with 16 bases remaining between them.

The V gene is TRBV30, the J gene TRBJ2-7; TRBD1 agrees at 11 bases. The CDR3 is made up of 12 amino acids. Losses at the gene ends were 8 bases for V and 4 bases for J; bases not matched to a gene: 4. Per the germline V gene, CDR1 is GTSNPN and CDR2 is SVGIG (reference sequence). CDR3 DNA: TGTGCCGGCCGGGACAGGGGGTACGAGCAGTACTTC. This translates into CAGRDRGYEQYF.

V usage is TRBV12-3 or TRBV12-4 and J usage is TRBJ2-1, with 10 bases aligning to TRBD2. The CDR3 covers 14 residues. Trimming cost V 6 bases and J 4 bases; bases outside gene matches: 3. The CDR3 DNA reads TGTGCCAGCAGGTCTAGCGGGGGATACAATGAGCAGTTCTTC. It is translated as CASRSSGGYNEQFF.

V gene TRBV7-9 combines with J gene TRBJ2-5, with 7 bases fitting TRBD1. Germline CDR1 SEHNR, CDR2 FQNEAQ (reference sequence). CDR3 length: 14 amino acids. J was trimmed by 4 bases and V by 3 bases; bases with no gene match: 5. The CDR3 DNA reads TGTGCCAGCAGCTTGACAGGGATGATAGAGACCCAGTACTTC. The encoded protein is CASSLTGMIETQYF.

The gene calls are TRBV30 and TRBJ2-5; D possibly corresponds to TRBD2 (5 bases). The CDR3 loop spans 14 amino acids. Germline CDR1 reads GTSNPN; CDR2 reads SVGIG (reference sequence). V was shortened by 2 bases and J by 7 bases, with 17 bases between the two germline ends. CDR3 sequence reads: CAWSPGWTSGTQYF. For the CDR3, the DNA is TGTGCCTGGAGTCCGGGGTGGACCTCGGGGACCCAGTACTTC.

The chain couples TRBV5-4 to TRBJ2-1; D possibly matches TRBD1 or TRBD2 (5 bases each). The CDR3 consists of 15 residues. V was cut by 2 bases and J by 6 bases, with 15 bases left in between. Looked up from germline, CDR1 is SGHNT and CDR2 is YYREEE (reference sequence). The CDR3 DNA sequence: TGTGCCAGCAGCTTCGGTGGGACCTTGGGCAATGAGCAGTTCTTC. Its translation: CASSFGGTLGNEQFF.

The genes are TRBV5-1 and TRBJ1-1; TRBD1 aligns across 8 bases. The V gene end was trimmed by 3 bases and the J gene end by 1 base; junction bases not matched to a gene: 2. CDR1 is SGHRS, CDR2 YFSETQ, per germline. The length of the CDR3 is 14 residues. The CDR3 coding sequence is TGCGCCAGCAGCTCTGGACAGGGGAACACTGAAGCTTTCTTT. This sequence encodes CASSSGQGNTEAFF. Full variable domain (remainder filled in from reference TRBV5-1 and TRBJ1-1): KAGVTQTPRYLIKTRGQQVTLSCSPISGHRSVSWYQQTPGQGLQFLFEYFSETQRNKGNFPGRFSGRQFSNSRSEMNVSTLELGDSALYLCASSSGQGNTEAFFGQGTRLTVV.

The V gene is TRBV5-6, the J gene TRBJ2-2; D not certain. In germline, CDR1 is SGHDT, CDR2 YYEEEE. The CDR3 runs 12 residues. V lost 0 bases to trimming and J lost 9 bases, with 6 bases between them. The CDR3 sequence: CASSLGVWELFF. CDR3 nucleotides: TGTGCCAGCAGCTTGGGTGTTTGGGAGCTGTTTTTT.

CDR3: CSARVVNEQFF. The CDR3 DNA is TGCAGTGCTAGGGTTGTCAATGAGCAGTTCTTC. The chain carries TRBV20-1 and TRBJ2-1; D uncertain. The germline CDR1 and CDR2 sequences are DFQATT and SNEGSKA (reference sequence). This CDR3 is 11 amino acids long. Trimming took 3 bases from V and 6 from J, leaving 6 bases between them.